This T cell receptor beta chain was sequenced during a study of blood T cell repertoires in COVID-19. On the study more broadly: Acute and convalescent COVID-19 specimens originated in the United States, Italy and Spain. Nucleic acid was either cDNA or gDNA, and it came from T cells, B-cell-depleted T cells, or PBMCs.

This CDR3 has 15 amino acids. The germline CDR1 and CDR2 sequences are MNHEY and SVGAGI. V dropped 0 bases and J dropped 2 bases, with 10 bases sitting between them. As handled by the study authors: Reference gene primer amplification yielded estimated nucleated cell counts. Sequencing was performed with immunoSEQ multiplex PCR; in TCRdb, only in-frame clones are kept and a portion is missing. V and J calls and clone size follow that table, whereas D and trimming were derived from the DNA. The sample contains 200,000 or so clones, about 80% of which appear only once. The chain combines TRBV6-5 with TRBJ1-2, with D possibly matching TRBD1 (5 bases). This TCR came from a woman in her sixties with acute or convalescent COVID-19. The sequencing input was peripheral blood. The CDR3 loop reads CASSYSYDSNYGYTF. The CDR3 DNA sequence: TGTGCCAGCAGTTACTCCTACGACAGCAACTATGGCTACACCTTC.